Given below is one T cell receptor beta chain in context. The antigen is not known. These data originate in a study of T cells in Graves' hyperthyroidism and ophthalmopathy. Study-wide context: Before treatment of any kind, peripheral blood was taken at initial diagnosis.

Trimming cost V 6 bases and J 3 bases; bases outside gene matches: 7. CDR1 DFQATT and CDR2 SNEGSKA come from the germline V gene (reference sequence). This CDR3 has 14 residues. Across 18 months, stable Graves' hyperthyroidism was marked by no progression to ophthalmopathy. The source material, RNA transcripts, was used to amplify TCR beta CDR3 regions. Carried out on the TCR CDR3, a first-round RT-PCR used the HTBI primer set. TCRdb used MiXCR to reprocess the multiplex PCR reads, holding one entry per CDR3 protein. The sample yields about 710,000 distinct CDR3 sequences, 15% to 20% seen once. Regarding the study as a whole: Researchers report that a 13 V-J model separated ophthalmopathy from stable hyperthyroidism. Most expanded thyroid clonotypes above 0.001 also appeared in blood.

This TCR was recovered from a man aged 18 to 35 with Graves' hyperthyroidism. V and J are TRBV20-1 and TRBJ1-5, with 8 bases matching TRBD1. Sequences were obtained from blood. This chain's CDR3 is CSATQGAANQPQHF. The CDR3 DNA sequence: TGCAGTGCAACCCAGGGGGCCGCCAATCAGCCCCAGCATTTT.